Following are 30 T cell receptor beta chains from one sample sequenced in a study of OX40 agonist ivuxolimab in advanced cancers. The table came from immunoSEQ multiplex PCR; TCRdb's copy has only in-frame clones and leaves some out. The sample has under 90,000 clones, 84% seen once. The sequences come from CD4+ or CD8+ T cells sorted from blood, collected in a trial of the OX40 agonist ivuxolimab. The source of these receptors is an adult with an advanced solid tumor such as melanoma, head and neck, liver or kidney cancer.

This chain connects TRBV7-8 to TRBJ2-7; D not certain. Germline loops: CDR1 SGHVS, CDR2 FQNEAQ. Deletions cut 5 bases from V and 2 bases from J, with 16 bases between. This CDR3 is built from 15 residues. The CDR3 coding sequence is TGTGCCAGCAGCAGCCGGACGTCGGACCCCTACGAGCAGTACTTC. Its protein is CASSSRTSDPYEQYF. Drawing the rest from reference TRBV7-8 and TRBJ2-7, the complete variable domain is GAGVSQSPRYKVAKRGQDVALRCDPISGHVSLFWYQQALGQGPEFLTYFQNEAQLDKSGLPSDRFFAERPEGSVSTLKIQRTQQEDSAVYLCASSSRTSDPYEQYFGPGTRLTVT.

The rearrangement joins TRBV5-5 to TRBJ1-1; no clear D. The CDR3 is 13 amino acids. Trimming pared 4 bases from V and 0 bases from J, leaving 7 bases between. Germline CDR1 is SGHKS and CDR2 is YYEKEE (reference sequence). Here the CDR3 DNA reads TGTGCCAGCAGCCCCGGAATGAACACTGAAGCTTTCTTT. Its translation: CASSPGMNTEAFF. Based on the CDR3 plus reference TRBV5-5 and TRBJ1-1, the full variable domain is DAGVTQSPTHLIKTRGQQVTLRCSPISGHKSVSWYQQVLGQGPQFIFQYYEKEERGRGNFPDRFSARQFPNYSSELNVNALLLGDSALYLCASSPGMNTEAFFGQGTRLTVV.

As DNA, the CDR3 is TGTGCCAGCAGCTTAGATCTGTACAGGGGGCCCGAGCAGTACTTC. It yields the protein CASSLDLYRGPEQYF. This chain links TRBV11-2 with TRBJ2-7, with 9 bases fitting TRBD1. The J segment lost 6 bases and the V segment lost 0 bases, leaving 6 bases of the junction unmatched. CDR1 is SGHAT and CDR2 is FQNNGV in the germline V gene. This CDR3 spans 15 amino acids.

The V gene is TRBV5-1, the J gene TRBJ1-3; D is perhaps TRBD1 (6 bases). Germline V gives CDR1 SGHRS, CDR2 YFSETQ. Trimming took 4 bases from V and 2 from J, leaving 13 bases between them. This CDR3 has 15 residues. The CDR3 nucleotides are TGCGCCAGCAGCGTAGGGGGACAAGCTGGAAACACCATATATTTT. It yields the protein CASSVGGQAGNTIYF.

The chain joins TRBV9 to TRBJ2-5; no definite D call. From germline, CDR1 is SGDLS and CDR2 YYNGEE. The CDR3 consists of 15 residues. V was cut by 3 bases and J by 1 base, with 13 bases left in between. The DNA of the CDR3 is TGTGCCAGCAGCGCCTCACCCGTCCTCCAAGAGACCCAGTACTTC. The encoded protein is CASSASPVLQETQYF.

This chain joins TRBV30 and TRBJ2-2; 11 bases are shared with TRBD2. Looked up from germline, CDR1 is GTSNPN and CDR2 is SVGIG (reference sequence). The CDR3 contains 14 residues. Trimming took 3 bases from V and 6 from J; bases not matched to a gene: 3. The CDR3, as DNA: TGTGCCTGGAGACATAGCGGGAGGGCCGGGGAGCTGTTTTTT. Protein sequence: CAWRHSGRAGELFF.

The genes are TRBV19 and TRBJ2-3, with 10 bases identical to TRBD2. With 5 bases clipped from V and 0 bases from J, the junction kept 2 bases outside the gene matches. Germline values: CDR1 LNHDA, CDR2 SQIVND (reference sequence). The CDR3 length is 15 residues. For the CDR3, the DNA is TGTGCCAGTAGTCGAGCGGGGGGGAGCACAGATACGCAGTATTTT. Protein sequence: CASSRAGGSTDTQYF.

This chain joins TRBV28 and TRBJ1-5; D call uncertain. V lost 0 bases to trimming and J lost 2 bases, with 14 bases between them. The CDR3 spans 17 residues. Germline values: CDR1 MDHEN, CDR2 SYDVKM. In nucleotides, the CDR3 is TGTGCCAGCAGTTTATGGGTTGGGCTCCAGGGCAATCAGCCCCAGCATTTT. It is translated as CASSLWVGLQGNQPQHF.

The J gene is TRBJ2-2, the V gene TRBV11-3; D is unresolved. Trimming stripped 0 bases from V and 2 bases from J, with 7 bases between. The CDR3 totals 15 residues. Germline V gives CDR1 SGHNT, CDR2 YENEEA. The CDR3: CASSLDALNTGELFF. CDR3 nucleotide sequence: TGTGCCAGCAGCTTAGACGCCCTTAACACCGGGGAGCTGTTTTTT.

V usage is TRBV11-3 and J usage is TRBJ2-3; D unresolved. CDR1 is SGHNT and CDR2 is YENEEA in the germline V gene. This CDR3 contains 14 residues. V dropped 1 base and J dropped 1 base, with 6 bases sitting between them. CDR3 DNA: TGTGCCAGCAGCTTAGGGGCAGGCACAGATACGCAGTATTTT. Translating gives CASSLGAGTDTQYF. Filled out from reference TRBV11-3 and TRBJ2-3, the complete variable domain reads EAGVVQSPRYKIIEKKQPVAFWCNPISGHNTLYWYLQNLGQGPELLIRYENEEAVDDSQLPKDRFSAERLKGVDSTLKIQPAELGDSAVYLCASSLGAGTDTQYFGPGTRLTVL.

The genes are TRBV6-4 and TRBJ1-1; no clear D. The CDR3 covers 13 residues. Germline V CDR1 and CDR2: MRHNA, SNTAGT. Deletions cut 4 bases from V and 1 base from J, with 7 bases between. Written as DNA, the CDR3 is TGTGCCAGCAGTGTGCAGGCGAACACTGAAGCTTTCTTT. Its protein is CASSVQANTEAFF.

This chain joins TRBV7-3 and TRBJ2-5; D is undetermined. V was shortened by 0 bases and J by 4 bases, with 12 bases between the two germline ends. Germline V lookup: CDR1 SGHTA, CDR2 FQGTGA. The CDR3 has 15 amino acids. The CDR3 reads CASSLTRNKGETQYF. The DNA of the CDR3 is TGTGCCAGCAGCTTAACTCGGAATAAAGGAGAGACCCAGTACTTC.

CDR3 in amino acids: CASSDRRAGGPYNEQFF. The CDR3 nucleotides read TGTGCCAGCAGTGACCGTCGGGCGGGGGGGCCCTACAATGAGCAGTTCTTC. The gene calls are TRBV6-4 and TRBJ2-1, with 9 nucleotides matching TRBD2. Germline V CDR1 and CDR2: MRHNA, SNTAGT. Unmatched junction bases numbered 7, after V lost 2 bases and J lost 2 bases. The CDR3 runs to 17 residues.

This sequence joins TRBV10-1 and TRBJ2-7; weak D call: TRBD2 (5 bases). Germline V lookup: CDR1 WNHNN, CDR2 SYGVQD (reference sequence). The CDR3 spans 13 residues. Trimming left V 2 bases short and J 9 bases short, with 14 bases between. As DNA, the CDR3 is TGCGCCAGCAGTGAGAGGAGGAATAATTTGCAGTACTTC. Its protein is CASSERRNNLQYF.

The V and J genes are TRBV9 and TRBJ2-3; D gene uncertain. The V gene's germline CDR1 is SGDLS and CDR2 YYNGEE. V gave up 3 bases and J gave up 0 bases, with 11 bases separating them. CDR3 size: 15 residues. Written as DNA, the CDR3 is TGTGCCAGCAGCGCTTCAAGACTGAGCACAGATACGCAGTATTTT. Translated, it gives CASSASRLSTDTQYF. The entire variable domain, with the rest obtained from reference TRBV9 and TRBJ2-3, is as follows: DSGVTQTPKHLITATGQRVTLRCSPRSGDLSVYWYQQSLDQGLQFLIQYYNGEERAKGNILERFSAQQFPDLHSELNLSSLELGDSALYFCASSASRLSTDTQYFGPGTRLTVL.

The rearrangement links TRBV6-1 to TRBJ2-3; possible D gene TRBD1, 5 bases. V lost 5 bases, J lost 1 base, and 10 bases lay in between. Germline V gene data show CDR1 as MNHNS and CDR2 as SASEGT. This CDR3 region has 14 residues. CDR3 amino acids: CASSTRVGTDTQYF. The CDR3 DNA sequence: TGTGCCAGCAGTACCAGGGTGGGCACAGATACGCAGTATTTT.

The chain recombines TRBV7-2 with TRBJ1-2; D is perhaps TRBD1 (5 bases). This CDR3 comprises 12 residues. Per the germline V gene, CDR1 is SGHTA and CDR2 is FQGNSA. Trimming took off 2 bases at V and 10 bases at J, with 11 bases between the two ends. The CDR3 region is CASSLQGPLYTF. In DNA form, the CDR3 reads TGTGCCAGCAGCTTACAGGGCCCGCTCTACACCTTC.

The chain couples TRBV18 to TRBJ2-1, with 8 bases matching TRBD2. The CDR3 is made up of 14 amino acids. Germline V gene data show CDR1 as KGHSH and CDR2 as LQKENI. J lost 9 bases, V lost 6 bases, and 10 bases had no gene match. The DNA for the CDR3 is TGTGCCAGCTCCACTAGCGGTGCGAATAGTGAGCAGTTCTTC. This encodes CASSTSGANSEQFF.

This chain links TRBV6-5 with TRBJ1-1; no definite D call. The CDR3 is made up of 14 amino acids. CDR1 MNHEY and CDR2 SVGAGI come from the germline V gene. The germline V and J ends were trimmed by 8 bases and 2 bases, with 15 bases remaining between them. CDR3 loop: CASYLFSGNTEAFF. CDR3 nucleotides: TGTGCCAGCTACCTCTTTTCCGGAAACACTGAAGCTTTCTTT.

The genes are TRBV7-2 and TRBJ1-5; TRBD1 aligns across 9 bases. CDR3 length: 14 amino acids. In germline, CDR1 is SGHTA, CDR2 FQGNSA. V lost 5 bases, J lost 4 bases, and 3 bases stayed unmatched. The CDR3 sequence: CASSKDRGNQPQHF. CDR3 DNA: TGTGCCAGCAGCAAAGACAGGGGGAATCAGCCCCAGCATTTT.

The chain joins TRBV19 to TRBJ1-5; D is possibly TRBD1 (5 bases). The V gene lost 6 bases and the J gene lost 2 bases, with 17 bases spanning the gap. Germline-derived CDR1 and CDR2 are LNHDA and SQIVND (reference sequence). This CDR3 spans 16 amino acids. The CDR3 DNA follows: TGTGCCAGTAGGGACGGCCCGTCGACAGGCAATCAGCCCCAGCATTTT. Its translation is CASRDGPSTGNQPQHF.

The genes are TRBV18 and TRBJ1-5; D not resolved. The CDR3 length is 13 residues. Trimming took 5 bases from V and 1 from J, leaving 6 bases between them. In germline, CDR1 is KGHSH, CDR2 LQKENI. The CDR3 spells CASSWGSNQPQHF. CDR3 DNA sequence: TGTGCCAGCTCATGGGGAAGCAATCAGCCCCAGCATTTT.

V is TRBV11-2 and J is TRBJ2-2, with 7 bases aligning to TRBD1. CDR3 size: 16 residues. Germline lookup yields CDR1 SGHAT and CDR2 FQNNGV. Trimming took 2 bases from V and 6 from J; bases not matched to a gene: 9. CDR3 nucleotide sequence: TGTGCCAGCAGCTTACACCCAGGGGGAAGGGCCGGGGAGCTGTTTTTT. It is translated as CASSLHPGGRAGELFF. Using reference TRBV11-2 and TRBJ2-2 for the parts outside the CDR3, the full variable domain is EAGVAQSPRYKIIEKRQSVAFWCNPISGHATLYWYQQILGQGPKLLIQFQNNGVVDDSQLPKDRFSAERLKGVDSTLKIQPAKLEDSAVYLCASSLHPGGRAGELFFGEGSRLTVL.

Here the CDR3 DNA reads TGTGCCTGGAGTAGTACTAGCGGGGGGTCCTACGAGCAGTACTTC. It encodes CAWSSTSGGSYEQYF. The genes are TRBV30 and TRBJ2-7; 12 positions agree with TRBD2. The CDR3 runs to 15 residues. Trimming at V came to 2 bases and at J to 1 base, leaving 3 bases not matched to a gene. Germline lookup yields CDR1 GTSNPN and CDR2 SVGIG (reference sequence).

The rearrangement joins TRBV2 to TRBJ1-1; the match to TRBD1 covers 7 bases. Germline V gene lookup returns CDR1 SNHLY and CDR2 FYNNEI. The junction had 4 bases not matched to a gene; V was cut back by 1 base and J by 2 bases. The CDR3 spans 15 residues. The CDR3 nucleotides are TGTGCCAGCAGTGAAGGGGGGACAGCCAACACTGAAGCTTTCTTT. This gives the protein CASSEGGTANTEAFF.

V and J are TRBV7-8 and TRBJ1-5, with a weak D call TRBD1 (6 bases). The germline CDR1 and CDR2 sequences are SGHVS and FQNEAQ. The CDR3 runs 16 residues. The V end was cut by 5 bases, the J end by 9 bases, with 23 bases between. The CDR3 coding sequence is TGTGCCAGCAGCCCATTCCGGGACACCAAAACCCGGCCCCAGCATTTT. The encoded protein is CASSPFRDTKTRPQHF.

The chain combines TRBV11-1 with TRBJ2-1; the D is unclear. V was cut by 5 bases and J by 3 bases, with 8 bases left in between. CDR3 length: 13 amino acids. Germline V gene lookup returns CDR1 SGHAT and CDR2 FQDESV (reference sequence). This CDR3 reads CASSPELYNEQFF. DNA of the CDR3: TGTGCCAGCAGCCCGGAACTCTACAATGAGCAGTTCTTC.

The gene calls are TRBV11-2 and TRBJ1-2; 9 nucleotides match TRBD1. Germline V lookup: CDR1 SGHAT, CDR2 FQNNGV. This CDR3 contains 15 residues. V was clipped by 3 bases and J by 4 bases; unmatched bases: 6. The CDR3 coding sequence is TGTGCCAGCAGCTTCGTACAGGGGGCGATCTATGGCTACACCTTC. Residues: CASSFVQGAIYGYTF.

V is TRBV6-1 and J is TRBJ2-1; 7 nucleotides align to TRBD2. CDR1 is MNHNS, CDR2 SASEGT, per germline. After removal of 7 bases from V and 2 bases from J, the junction contained 5 bases not matched to a gene. The CDR3 contains 14 residues. The CDR3: CASIRLAPYNEQFF. DNA for the CDR3: TGTGCCAGCATAAGACTAGCCCCCTACAATGAGCAGTTCTTC.

The V call is TRBV7-9, the J call TRBJ1-5, with 7 bases matching TRBD1. This CDR3 contains 15 residues. The junction had 8 bases not matched to a gene; V was cut back by 5 bases and J by 4 bases. Germline loops: CDR1 SEHNR, CDR2 FQNEAQ (reference sequence). CDR3 DNA: TGTGCCAGCAGCCGGACAGGTGGGGAAAATCAGCCCCAGCATTTT. Protein sequence: CASSRTGGENQPQHF.